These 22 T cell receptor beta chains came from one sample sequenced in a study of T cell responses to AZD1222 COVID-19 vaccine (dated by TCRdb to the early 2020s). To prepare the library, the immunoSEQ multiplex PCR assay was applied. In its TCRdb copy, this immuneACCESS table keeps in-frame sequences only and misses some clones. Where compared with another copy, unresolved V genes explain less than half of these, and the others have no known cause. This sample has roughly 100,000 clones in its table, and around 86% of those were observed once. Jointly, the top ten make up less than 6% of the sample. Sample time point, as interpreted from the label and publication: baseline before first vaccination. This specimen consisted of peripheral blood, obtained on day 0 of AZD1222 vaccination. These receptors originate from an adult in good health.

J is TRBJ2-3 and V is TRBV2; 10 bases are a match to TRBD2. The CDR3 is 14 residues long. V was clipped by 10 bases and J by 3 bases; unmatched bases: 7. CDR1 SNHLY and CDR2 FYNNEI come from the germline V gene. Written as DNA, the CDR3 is TGTGCCATGATAGCGGGGGGAAAAACAGATACGCAGTATTTT. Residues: CAMIAGGKTDTQYF.

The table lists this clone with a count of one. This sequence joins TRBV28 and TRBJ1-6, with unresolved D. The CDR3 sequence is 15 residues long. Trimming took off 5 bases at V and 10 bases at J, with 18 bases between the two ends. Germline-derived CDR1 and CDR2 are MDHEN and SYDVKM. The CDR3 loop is CASSLHSIVGSPLHF. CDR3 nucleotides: TGTGCCAGCAGTCTTCATTCCATAGTAGGGTCACCCCTCCACTTT.

CDR3 protein: CATSDWFGRNSTDTQYF. DNA of the CDR3: TGTGCCACCAGTGATTGGTTTGGCAGAAACAGCACAGATACGCAGTATTTT. This chain links TRBV24-1 with TRBJ2-3; D gene unclear. V was clipped by 2 bases and J by 0 bases, with 14 bases between them. Germline CDR1 is KGHDR and CDR2 is SFDVKD. This CDR3 comprises 17 residues.

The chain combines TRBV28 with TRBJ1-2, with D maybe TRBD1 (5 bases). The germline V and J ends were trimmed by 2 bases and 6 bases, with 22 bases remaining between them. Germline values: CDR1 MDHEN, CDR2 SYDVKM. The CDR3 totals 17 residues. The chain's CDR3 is CASSLRPRHGAYDGYTF. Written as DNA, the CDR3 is TGTGCCAGCAGTTTACGACCCCGGCATGGGGCTTATGATGGCTACACCTTC.

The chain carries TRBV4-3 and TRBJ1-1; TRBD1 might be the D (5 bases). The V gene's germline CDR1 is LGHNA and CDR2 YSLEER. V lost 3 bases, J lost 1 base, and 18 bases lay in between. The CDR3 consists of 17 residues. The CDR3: CASSQEIGTGWNTEAFF. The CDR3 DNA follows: TGCGCCAGCAGCCAGGAAATAGGGACGGGGTGGAACACTGAAGCTTTCTTT.

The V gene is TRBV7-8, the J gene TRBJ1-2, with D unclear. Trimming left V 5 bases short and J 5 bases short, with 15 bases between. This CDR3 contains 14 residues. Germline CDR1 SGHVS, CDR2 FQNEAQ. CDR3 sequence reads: CASSPTTGGYGYTF. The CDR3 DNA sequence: TGTGCCAGCAGCCCTACTACGGGCGGGTATGGCTACACCTTC.

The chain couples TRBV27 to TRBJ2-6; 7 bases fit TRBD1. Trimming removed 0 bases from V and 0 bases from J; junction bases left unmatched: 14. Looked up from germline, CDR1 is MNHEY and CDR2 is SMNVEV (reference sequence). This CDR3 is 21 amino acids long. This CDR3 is CASSLSRGAAGGRSGANVLTF. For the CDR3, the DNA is TGTGCCAGCAGTTTATCGAGGGGCGCGGCAGGGGGACGCTCTGGGGCCAACGTCCTGACTTTC.

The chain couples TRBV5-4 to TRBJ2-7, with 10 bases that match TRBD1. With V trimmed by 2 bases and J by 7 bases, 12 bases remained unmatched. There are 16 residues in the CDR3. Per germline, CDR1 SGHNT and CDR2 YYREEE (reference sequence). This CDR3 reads CASSFPGQGSGGEQYF. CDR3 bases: TGTGCCAGCAGCTTCCCGGGACAGGGGTCTGGCGGGGAGCAGTACTTC.

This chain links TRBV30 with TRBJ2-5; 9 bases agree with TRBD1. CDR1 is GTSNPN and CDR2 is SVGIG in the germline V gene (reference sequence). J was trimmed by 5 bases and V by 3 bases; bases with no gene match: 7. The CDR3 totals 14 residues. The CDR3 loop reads CAWRTGGGWETQYF. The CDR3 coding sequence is TGTGCCTGGAGAACAGGGGGCGGGTGGGAGACCCAGTACTTC. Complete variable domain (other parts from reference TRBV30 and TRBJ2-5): SQTIHQWPATLVQPVGSPLSLECTVEGTSNPNLYWYRQAAGRGLQLLFYSVGIGQISSEVPQNLSASRPQDRQFILSSKKLLLSDSGFYLCAWRTGGGWETQYFGPGTRLLVL.

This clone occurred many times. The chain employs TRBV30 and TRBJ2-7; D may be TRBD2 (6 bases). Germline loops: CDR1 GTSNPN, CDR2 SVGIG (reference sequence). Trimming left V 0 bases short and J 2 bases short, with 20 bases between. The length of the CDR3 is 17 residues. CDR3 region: CAWSVPPRLARTYEQYF. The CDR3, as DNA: TGTGCCTGGAGTGTACCCCCACGGCTAGCGAGGACCTACGAGCAGTACTTC.

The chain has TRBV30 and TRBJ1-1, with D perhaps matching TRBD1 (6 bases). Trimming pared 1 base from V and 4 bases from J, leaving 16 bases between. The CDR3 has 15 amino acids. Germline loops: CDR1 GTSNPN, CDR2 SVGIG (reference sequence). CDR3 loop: CAWSALTGWTTEAFF. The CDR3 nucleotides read TGTGCCTGGAGTGCCCTAACAGGGTGGACCACTGAAGCTTTCTTT.

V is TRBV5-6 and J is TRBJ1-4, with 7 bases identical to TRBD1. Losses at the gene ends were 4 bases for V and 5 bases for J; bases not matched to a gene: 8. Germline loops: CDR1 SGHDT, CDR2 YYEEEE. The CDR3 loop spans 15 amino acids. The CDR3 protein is CASSKTGQRNEKLFF. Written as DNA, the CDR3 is TGTGCCAGCAGCAAGACGGGACAGCGCAATGAAAAACTGTTTTTT.

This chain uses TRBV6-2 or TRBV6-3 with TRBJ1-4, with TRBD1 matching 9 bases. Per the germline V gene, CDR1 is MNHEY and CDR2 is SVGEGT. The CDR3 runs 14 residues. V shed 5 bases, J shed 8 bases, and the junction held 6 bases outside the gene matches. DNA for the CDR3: TGTGCCAGCAGTAAGGGACAGGGTTCCGAAAAACTGTTTTTT. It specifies CASSKGQGSEKLFF.

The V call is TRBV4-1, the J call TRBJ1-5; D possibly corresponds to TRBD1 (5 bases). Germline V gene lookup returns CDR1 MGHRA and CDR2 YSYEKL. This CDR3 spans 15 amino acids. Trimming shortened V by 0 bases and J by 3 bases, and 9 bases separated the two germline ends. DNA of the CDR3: TGCGCCAGCAGCCAAGATCGACAGTTCAATCAGCCCCAGCATTTT. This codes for CASSQDRQFNQPQHF.

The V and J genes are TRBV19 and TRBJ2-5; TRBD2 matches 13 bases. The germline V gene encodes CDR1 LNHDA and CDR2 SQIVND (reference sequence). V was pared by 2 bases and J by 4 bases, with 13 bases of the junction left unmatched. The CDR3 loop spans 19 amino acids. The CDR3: CASSIPGGLAGFEGETQYF. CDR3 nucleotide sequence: TGTGCCAGTAGTATACCTGGGGGACTAGCGGGGTTTGAAGGAGAGACCCAGTACTTC.

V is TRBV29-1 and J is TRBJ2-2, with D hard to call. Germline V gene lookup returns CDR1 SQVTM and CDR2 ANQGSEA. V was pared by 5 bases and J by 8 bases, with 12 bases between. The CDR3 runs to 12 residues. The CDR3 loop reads CSVLPQVGELFF. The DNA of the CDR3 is TGCAGCGTTCTACCTCAGGTTGGGGAGCTGTTTTTT.

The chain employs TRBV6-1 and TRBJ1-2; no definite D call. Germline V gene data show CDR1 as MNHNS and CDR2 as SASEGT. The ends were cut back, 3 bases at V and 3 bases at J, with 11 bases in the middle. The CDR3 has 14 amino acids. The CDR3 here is CASSDLWRDYGYTF. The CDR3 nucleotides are TGTGCCAGCAGTGATTTGTGGAGGGACTATGGCTACACCTTC.

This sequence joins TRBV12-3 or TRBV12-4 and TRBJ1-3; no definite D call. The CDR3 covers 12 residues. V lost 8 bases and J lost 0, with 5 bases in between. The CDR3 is CASCYSGNTIYF. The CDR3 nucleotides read TGTGCCAGCTGCTACTCTGGAAACACCATATATTTT.

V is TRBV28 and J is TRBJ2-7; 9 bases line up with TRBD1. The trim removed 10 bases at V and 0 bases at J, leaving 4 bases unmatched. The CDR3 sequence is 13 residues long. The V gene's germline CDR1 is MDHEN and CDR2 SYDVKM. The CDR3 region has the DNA TGTGCCACAACGACAGGGGGCTCCTACGAGCAGTACTTC. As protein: CATTTGGSYEQYF. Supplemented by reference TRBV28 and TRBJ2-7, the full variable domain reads DVKVTQSSRYLVKRTGEKVFLECVQDMDHENMFWYRQDPGLGLRLIYFSYDVKMKEKGDIPEGYSVSREKKERFSLILESASTNQTSMYLCATTTGGSYEQYFGPGTRLTVT.

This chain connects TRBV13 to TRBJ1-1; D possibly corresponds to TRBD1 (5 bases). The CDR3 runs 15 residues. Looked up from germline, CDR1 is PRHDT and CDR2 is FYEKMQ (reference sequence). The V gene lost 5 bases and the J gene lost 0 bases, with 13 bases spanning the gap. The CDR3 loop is CASSPWGEMNTEAFF. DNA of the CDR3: TGTGCCAGCAGCCCCTGGGGCGAAATGAACACTGAAGCTTTCTTT.

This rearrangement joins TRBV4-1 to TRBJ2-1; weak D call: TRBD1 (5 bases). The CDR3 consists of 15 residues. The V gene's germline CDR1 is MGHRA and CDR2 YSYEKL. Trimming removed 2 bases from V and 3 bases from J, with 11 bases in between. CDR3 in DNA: TGCGCCAGCAGCCAACGAGACAGAATCTACAATGAGCAGTTCTTC. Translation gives CASSQRDRIYNEQFF.

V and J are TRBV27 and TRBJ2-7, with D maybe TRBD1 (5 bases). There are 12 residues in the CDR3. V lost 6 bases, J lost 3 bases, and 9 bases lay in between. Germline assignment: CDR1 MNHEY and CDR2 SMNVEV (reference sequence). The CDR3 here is CASSHDSYEQYF. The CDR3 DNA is TGTGCCAGCAGCCACGACAGCTACGAGCAGTACTTC.